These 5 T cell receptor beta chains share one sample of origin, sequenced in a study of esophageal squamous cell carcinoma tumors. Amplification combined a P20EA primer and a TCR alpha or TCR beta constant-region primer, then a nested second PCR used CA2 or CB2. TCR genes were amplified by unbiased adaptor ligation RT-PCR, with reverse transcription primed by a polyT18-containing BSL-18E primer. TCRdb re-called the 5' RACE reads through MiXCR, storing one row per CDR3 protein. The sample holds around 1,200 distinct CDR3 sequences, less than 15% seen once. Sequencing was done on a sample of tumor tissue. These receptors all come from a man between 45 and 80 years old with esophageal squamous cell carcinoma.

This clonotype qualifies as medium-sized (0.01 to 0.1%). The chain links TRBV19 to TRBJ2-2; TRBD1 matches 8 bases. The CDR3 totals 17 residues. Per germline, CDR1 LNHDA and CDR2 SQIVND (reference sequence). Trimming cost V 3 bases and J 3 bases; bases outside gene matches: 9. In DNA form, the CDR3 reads TGTGCCAGTAGTATCTCGGATCCGACAGGGGACACCGGGGAGCTGTTTTTT. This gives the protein CASSISDPTGDTGELFF. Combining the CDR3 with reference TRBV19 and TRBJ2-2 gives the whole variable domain DGGITQSPKYLFRKEGQNVTLSCEQNLNHDAMYWYRQDPGQGLRLIYYSQIVNDFQKGDIAEGYSVSREKKESFPLTVTSAQKNPTAFYLCASSISDPTGDTGELFFGEGSRLTVL.

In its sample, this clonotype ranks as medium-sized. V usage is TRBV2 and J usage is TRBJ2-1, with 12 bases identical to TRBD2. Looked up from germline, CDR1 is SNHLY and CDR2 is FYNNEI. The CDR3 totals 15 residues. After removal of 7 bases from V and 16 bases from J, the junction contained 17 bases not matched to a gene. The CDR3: CASNSRLAGARTTFF. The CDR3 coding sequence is TGTGCCAGCAATTCTCGACTAGCGGGAGCCCGCACGACATTCTTC.

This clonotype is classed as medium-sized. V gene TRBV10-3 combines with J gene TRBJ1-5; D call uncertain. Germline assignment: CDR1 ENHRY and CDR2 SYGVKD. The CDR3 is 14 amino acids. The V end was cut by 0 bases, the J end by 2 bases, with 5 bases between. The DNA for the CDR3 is TGTGCCATCAGTGAGTCGAGGGGCAATCAGCCCCAGCATTTT. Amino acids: CAISESRGNQPQHF.

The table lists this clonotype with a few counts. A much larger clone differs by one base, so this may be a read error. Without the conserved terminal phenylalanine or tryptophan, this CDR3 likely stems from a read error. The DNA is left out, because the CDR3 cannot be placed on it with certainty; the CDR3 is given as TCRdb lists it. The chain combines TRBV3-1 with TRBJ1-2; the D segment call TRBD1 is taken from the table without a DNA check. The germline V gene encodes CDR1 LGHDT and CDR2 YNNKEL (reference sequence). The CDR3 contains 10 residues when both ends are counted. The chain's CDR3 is CAGSALQGRI.

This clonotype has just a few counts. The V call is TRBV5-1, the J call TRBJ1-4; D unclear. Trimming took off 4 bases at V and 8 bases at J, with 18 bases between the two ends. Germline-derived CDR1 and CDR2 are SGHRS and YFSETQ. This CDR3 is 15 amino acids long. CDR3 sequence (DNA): TGCGCCAGCAGCCCGGGCTTCGGCGTTATAGAAAAACTGTTTTTT. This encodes CASSPGFGVIEKLFF.